Listed here are 11 T cell receptor beta chains from one sample, sequenced in a study of control samples from healthy donors and cancer patients. Sequencing was performed with immunoSEQ multiplex PCR; in TCRdb, only in-frame clones are kept and a portion is missing. The sample includes over 100,000 clones, 80% to 95% of them seen just once. The specimen was blood. The receptors come from a man aged 40-49 years in good health.

The chain is built from TRBV28 and TRBJ1-6; D is perhaps TRBD1 (6 bases). V was cut by 6 bases and J by 2 bases, with 14 bases left in between. There are 16 residues in the CDR3. CDR1 and CDR2 (germline): MDHEN, SYDVKM. Written as DNA, the CDR3 is TGTGCCAGCAGGACTACAGGGCGCCCCTATAATTCACCCCTCCACTTT. It codes for CASRTTGRPYNSPLHF.

The chain couples TRBV6-5 to TRBJ1-1; possibly TRBD1 for D (5 bases). CDR3 length: 15 amino acids. Germline values: CDR1 MNHEY, CDR2 SVGAGI. V lost 1 base, J lost 2 bases, and 11 bases lay in between. The CDR3 coding sequence is TGTGCCAGCAGTTACTTGGCGGGACCTAACACTGAAGCTTTCTTT. Its translation: CASSYLAGPNTEAFF.

This clone was detected only once. The chain uses TRBV19 and TRBJ1-3; D ambiguous. Per germline, CDR1 LNHDA and CDR2 SQIVND (reference sequence). The V and J ends lost 10 bases and 0 bases respectively, with 13 bases between them. CDR3 length equals 14 residues. CDR3 region: CATLVPGSGNTIYF. CDR3 nucleotide sequence: TGTGCCACCTTAGTCCCGGGCTCTGGAAACACCATATATTTT.

The chain employs TRBV19 and TRBJ2-5, with unresolved D. CDR1 and CDR2 (germline): LNHDA, SQIVND (reference sequence). The CDR3 has 12 residues. With 2 bases removed from V and 4 bases from J, the gap between germline ends came to 5 bases. The CDR3 nucleotides are TGTGCCAGTAGTATATATGGAGAGACCCAGTACTTC. This sequence encodes CASSIYGETQYF.

This clone was seen only a few times. The chain is built from TRBV4-1 and TRBJ2-7, with D perhaps matching TRBD2 (6 bases). V lost 3 bases to trimming and J lost 5 bases, with 11 bases between them. CDR1 and CDR2 (germline): MGHRA, YSYEKL. The CDR3 has 13 amino acids. CDR3 coding DNA: TGCGCCAGCAGCCAGACTTGGGGGGACGAGCAGTACTTC. Amino acid sequence: CASSQTWGDEQYF.

V gene TRBV18 combines with J gene TRBJ1-1; D may be TRBD1 (6 bases). The CDR3 covers 15 residues. Germline CDR1 reads KGHSH; CDR2 reads LQKENI. V was shortened by 5 bases and J by 1 base, with 14 bases between the two germline ends. For the CDR3, the DNA is TGTGCCAGCTCATCGGGGGGCGTCGGGAACACTGAAGCTTTCTTT. This encodes CASSSGGVGNTEAFF.

The chain has TRBV19 and TRBJ2-2, with 10 nucleotides matching TRBD1. The germline gives CDR1 LNHDA, CDR2 SQIVND (reference sequence). J lost 6 bases, V lost 6 bases, and 4 bases had no gene match. CDR3 length: 14 amino acids. Here the CDR3 reads CASRGTGVAGELFF. The CDR3 nucleotides read TGTGCCAGTAGAGGGACAGGGGTTGCCGGGGAGCTGTTTTTT. The variable domain in full, completed from reference TRBV19 and TRBJ2-2, reads DGGITQSPKYLFRKEGQNVTLSCEQNLNHDAMYWYRQDPGQGLRLIYYSQIVNDFQKGDIAEGYSVSREKKESFPLTVTSAQKNPTAFYLCASRGTGVAGELFFGEGSRLTVL.

The rearrangement links TRBV27 to TRBJ2-7; D ambiguous. Germline V gene data show CDR1 as MNHEY and CDR2 as SMNVEV (reference sequence). The ends were cut back, 3 bases at V and 6 bases at J, with 9 bases in the middle. The CDR3 spans 12 residues. CDR3 sequence: CASSFTSREQYF. The CDR3, as DNA: TGTGCCAGCAGTTTTACGAGCCGCGAGCAGTACTTC.

This chain connects TRBV12-3 or TRBV12-4 to TRBJ2-1; D gene ambiguous. The CDR3 has 11 amino acids. V was cut by 5 bases and J by 8 bases, with 7 bases left in between. In DNA, the CDR3 is TGTGCCAGCAGTCCTCGGTATGAGCAGTTCTTC. The encoded protein is CASSPRYEQFF.

The chain uses TRBV24-1 and TRBJ1-2; tentatively, D is TRBD1 (6 bases). Between the trimmed V and J ends, which lost 4 bases and 7 bases, there was a span of 9 bases. This CDR3 comprises 12 residues. CDR1 and CDR2 (germline): KGHDR, SFDVKD. In DNA, the CDR3 is TGTGCCACCAGTGAGGACAGAGGTGGCTACACCTTC. It specifies CATSEDRGGYTF.

In this sample, this clone is medium-sized. The chain links TRBV19 to TRBJ2-7; 7 nucleotides align to TRBD1. Germline trimming cut 9 bases from V and 0 bases from J; bases unmatched to any gene: 5. The CDR3 contains 13 residues. The germline CDR1 and CDR2 sequences are LNHDA and SQIVND (reference sequence). In DNA, the CDR3 is TGTGCCAGCGGTGCAGGGGGCTCCTACGAGCAGTACTTC. Protein product: CASGAGGSYEQYF. The variable domain in full, completed from reference TRBV19 and TRBJ2-7, reads DGGITQSPKYLFRKEGQNVTLSCEQNLNHDAMYWYRQDPGQGLRLIYYSQIVNDFQKGDIAEGYSVSREKKESFPLTVTSAQKNPTAFYLCASGAGGSYEQYFGPGTRLTVT.